The T cell receptor beta chain described here comes from a study of identical twins. One entry per CDR3 protein results from TCRdb running MiXCR on the 5' RACE reads. The table lists about 520,000 distinct CDR3 sequences, around 20% of them singletons. The CDR3 length is 17 residues. Germline assignment: CDR1 SGHRS and CDR2 YFSETQ. With 1 base clipped from V and 4 bases from J, the junction kept 10 bases outside the gene matches. Another study also made use of these data, one on T cells expressing NK-cell markers. That investigation notes: From sorted CD3+CD56+NKG2C+, CD3+CD56+NKG2C- and CD3+CD56-NKG2C+ T cells came the TCR beta repertoires. Topping the CD3+CD56-NKG2C+ fraction as well were these clonotypes, in a handful of donors.

This TCR was recovered from a woman younger than 35 in good health. Sequenced: CD4+ T cells sorted from blood. V is TRBV5-1 and J is TRBJ2-7, with 11 bases identical to TRBD2. In DNA form, the CDR3 reads TGCGCCAGCAGCTTGCCAAAAGTGGCTAGCGGGAGGTACGAGCAGTACTTC. As protein: CASSLPKVASGRYEQYF.